These 30 T cell receptor beta chains originate from one sample sequenced in a study of blood T cells in healthy people across ages. For the second PCR, which ran for about 7 to 11 cycles, a sample-barcoded 5' primer and a J-beta primer mix were used. Each CDR3 protein gets one entry after TCRdb re-called the 5' RACE reads with MiXCR. The sample consists of approximately 900,000 distinct CDR3 sequences, under 50% of them appearing once. The sequenced sample was blood. These receptors were collected from a man younger than 40 in good health.

The chain uses TRBV9 and TRBJ2-5; 7 positions agree with TRBD1. From germline, CDR1 is SGDLS and CDR2 YYNGEE. With V trimmed by 5 bases and J by 2 bases, 6 bases remained unmatched. The CDR3 is 14 residues long. DNA for the CDR3: TGTGCCAGCAGTGGGAGACAGGGTCAAGAGACCCAGTACTTC. This translates into CASSGRQGQETQYF.

This chain uses TRBV20-1 with TRBJ2-3; TRBD2 aligns across 9 bases. CDR3 length: 14 amino acids. Germline V gene lookup returns CDR1 DFQATT and CDR2 SNEGSKA (reference sequence). V dropped 4 bases and J dropped 3; count of bases not matched to a gene: 5. CDR3 in amino acids: CSATSGEGTDTQYF. Written as DNA, the CDR3 is TGCAGTGCTACTAGCGGGGAGGGGACAGATACGCAGTATTTT.

The chain recombines TRBV13 with TRBJ1-1, with D uncertain. Trimming took 2 bases from V and 5 from J, leaving 12 bases between them. The germline V gene has CDR1 PRHDT and CDR2 FYEKMQ (reference sequence). The CDR3 sequence is 14 residues long. The CDR3 sequence is CASSLLHLGTEAFF. As DNA, the CDR3 is TGTGCCAGCAGCTTACTACATTTGGGGACTGAAGCTTTCTTT.

This clonotype was seen only a few times. CDR3 nucleotides: TGTGCCAGCAGCCGTGAGGGTAAGGACGAGCAGTACTTC. Residues: CASSREGKDEQYF. The chain combines TRBV4-2 with TRBJ2-7; weak D call: TRBD2 (5 bases). The V gene lost 4 bases and the J gene lost 5 bases, with 12 bases spanning the gap. This CDR3 is 13 amino acids long. Germline CDR1 LGHNA, CDR2 YNFKEQ.

The rearrangement uses TRBV28 and TRBJ2-4; no reliable D call. The DNA end favors TRBJ2-7, so the J call may be wrong. The CDR3 contains 14 residues. The V gene's germline CDR1 is MDHEN and CDR2 SYDVKM. CDR3 sequence: CASSLVDGLYEQYF. The CDR3 DNA follows: TGTGCCAGCAGTTTAGTGGACGGGCTTTACGAGCAGTACTTC.

The chain is built from TRBV4-1 and TRBJ2-7; D is perhaps TRBD1 (6 bases). The CDR3 runs 14 residues. Germline V gives CDR1 MGHRA, CDR2 YSYEKL. The V end lost 4 bases, the J end lost 6 bases, and 16 bases lay between the germline ends. CDR3 DNA sequence: TGCGCCAGCAGCCCGACAGGACTTTACGGCGAGCAGTACTTC. Translating gives CASSPTGLYGEQYF.

This chain uses TRBV7-2 with TRBJ1-1; tentatively, D is TRBD1 (6 bases). Per the germline V gene, CDR1 is SGHTA and CDR2 is FQGNSA. The CDR3 contains 13 residues. CDR3: CDKGGGPGTEAFF. In DNA form, the CDR3 reads TGTGATAAGGGCGGGGGCCCGGGCACTGAAGCTTTCTTT. Looking up the rest from reference TRBV7-2 and TRBJ1-1 gives the full variable domain: GAGVSQSPSNKVTEKGKDVELRCDPISGHTALYWYRQSLGQGLEFLIYFQGNSAPDKSGLPSDRFSAERTGGSVSTLTIQRTQQEDSAVYLCDKGGGPGTEAFFGQGTRLTVV.

This chain uses TRBV11-2 with TRBJ2-2, with D maybe TRBD1 (5 bases). From germline, CDR1 is SGHAT and CDR2 FQNNGV. V was cut by 2 bases and J by 7 bases, with 14 bases left in between. The CDR3 extends over 15 amino acids. CDR3 protein: CASSLRDSLIGELFF. CDR3 nucleotide sequence: TGTGCCAGCAGCTTACGAGACAGTTTGATCGGGGAGCTGTTTTTT.

This clonotype has a handful of counts. The rearrangement joins TRBV13 to TRBJ2-5, with D possibly matching TRBD1 (5 bases). Germline V gives CDR1 PRHDT, CDR2 FYEKMQ (reference sequence). Trimming left V 0 bases short and J 5 bases short, with 10 bases between. The CDR3 spans 14 residues. The CDR3 nucleotides read TGTGCCAGCAGCTTAGGTAGGCAGGGCGAGACCCAGTACTTC. Encoded protein: CASSLGRQGETQYF.

V usage is TRBV7-9 and J usage is TRBJ2-1; TRBD1 matches at 9 bases. CDR3 length equals 14 residues. Germline V gives CDR1 SEHNR, CDR2 FQNEAQ (reference sequence). V lost 6 bases and J lost 7; bases outside the gene matches: 7. The DNA of the CDR3 is TGTGCCAGCAGTCTCGACAGGGGGTGGAATGAGCAGTTCTTC. Protein sequence: CASSLDRGWNEQFF.

The chain has TRBV5-1 and TRBJ2-5; 8 nucleotides agree with TRBD2. Unmatched junction bases numbered 3, after V lost 0 bases and J lost 2 bases. The CDR3 has 15 residues. The V gene's germline CDR1 is SGHRS and CDR2 YFSETQ. CDR3 sequence: CASSLAGTRQETQYF. The DNA for the CDR3 is TGCGCCAGCAGCTTGGCCGGGACTAGGCAAGAGACCCAGTACTTC.

As for this clonotype: The junction does not match germline at one end; this may be a read error. The rearrangement uses TRBV12-3 or TRBV12-4 and TRBJ1-2; 9 bases are shared with TRBD1. This CDR3 spans 12 amino acids. CDR3 bases: TGTGCCACCGGGACAGGGAACTGTGGCTACACCTTC. This gives the protein CATGTGNCGYTF.

The chain is built from TRBV7-2 and TRBJ1-6, with 9 bases identical to TRBD1. CDR3 size: 19 residues. CDR1 is SGHTA, CDR2 FQGNSA, per germline. V trimming: 5 bases; J trimming: 0 bases; junction bases outside the gene matches: 11. The CDR3 reads CASSPLSGTGTSYNSPLHF. CDR3 coding DNA: TGTGCCAGCAGCCCCCTTTCCGGGACAGGGACCTCCTATAATTCACCCCTCCACTTT. The full variable domain, completed using reference TRBV7-2 and TRBJ1-6, is GAGVSQSPSNKVTEKGKDVELRCDPISGHTALYWYRQSLGQGLEFLIYFQGNSAPDKSGLPSDRFSAERTGGSVSTLTIQRTQQEDSAVYLCASSPLSGTGTSYNSPLHFGNGTRLTVT.

This clonotype was counted at least ten times. The V and J genes are TRBV12-3 or TRBV12-4 and TRBJ2-7, with D perhaps matching TRBD1 (5 bases). This CDR3 comprises 12 residues. V lost 6 bases and J lost 3, with 9 bases in between. CDR3 residues: CASSTDSYEQYF. The DNA for the CDR3 is TGTGCCAGCAGCACCGACAGCTACGAGCAGTACTTC.

This chain uses TRBV4-1 with TRBJ1-1; TRBD1 might be the D (5 bases). The V gene's germline CDR1 is MGHRA and CDR2 YSYEKL. This CDR3 is 14 amino acids long. V was clipped by 2 bases and J by 6 bases, with 13 bases between them. The CDR3 sequence is CASSQWEGRSEAFF. DNA of the CDR3: TGCGCCAGCAGCCAATGGGAGGGGAGGTCTGAAGCTTTCTTT.

This clonotype occurred a few times. The chain is built from TRBV10-3 and TRBJ1-6; 7 positions agree with TRBD1. The CDR3 totals 15 residues. V was clipped by 1 base and J by 8 bases; unmatched bases: 5. Germline V gives CDR1 ENHRY, CDR2 SYGVKD. The CDR3 DNA follows: TGTGCCATCAGTGAGTTGACAGGGAAGGATTCACCCCTCCACTTT. Its translation is CAISELTGKDSPLHF.

This chain links TRBV7-2 with TRBJ2-7, with TRBD2 matching 7 bases. V was clipped by 5 bases and J by 2 bases; unmatched bases: 12. The CDR3 totals 16 residues. Germline V gives CDR1 SGHTA, CDR2 FQGNSA. In DNA, the CDR3 is TGTGCCAGCAGCCGAGTAGGAGGCGGGGGTACCTACGAGCAGTACTTC. Translation gives CASSRVGGGGTYEQYF. The variable domain in full, with the rest retrieved from reference TRBV7-2 and TRBJ2-7, is GAGVSQSPSNKVTEKGKDVELRCDPISGHTALYWYRQSLGQGLEFLIYFQGNSAPDKSGLPSDRFSAERTGGSVSTLTIQRTQQEDSAVYLCASSRVGGGGTYEQYFGPGTRLTVT.

V is TRBV28 and J is TRBJ1-2; unclear D gene. V gave up 8 bases and J gave up 4 bases, with 14 bases separating them. Per the germline V gene, CDR1 is MDHEN and CDR2 is SYDVKM. The CDR3 consists of 13 residues. The CDR3, as DNA: TGTGCCAGCTCAGCTTATCCGGGCTATGGCTACACCTTC. It specifies CASSAYPGYGYTF.

This clonotype was detected a few times. The rearrangement joins TRBV7-2 to TRBJ2-1; no definite D call. V lost 5 bases and J 3 bases, leaving 14 bases between the germline ends. The CDR3 extends over 15 amino acids. Per germline, CDR1 SGHTA and CDR2 FQGNSA. The CDR3: CASSPPGLSYNEQFF. As DNA, the CDR3 is TGTGCCAGCAGCCCGCCTGGGCTTAGCTACAATGAGCAGTTCTTC.

V and J are TRBV20-1 and TRBJ2-1, with TRBD1 matching over 10 bases. The CDR3 spans 16 residues. The V gene's germline CDR1 is DFQATT and CDR2 SNEGSKA (reference sequence). V was pared by 3 bases and J by 4 bases, with 9 bases of the junction left unmatched. The chain's CDR3 is CSASPWGQGSYNEQFF. CDR3 bases: TGCAGTGCTAGCCCATGGGGACAGGGGTCTTACAATGAGCAGTTCTTC.

The rearrangement links TRBV7-2 to TRBJ1-2; D possibly corresponds to TRBD1 (5 bases). This CDR3 contains 14 residues. V was trimmed by 4 bases and J by 1 base, leaving 10 bases between them. Germline loops: CDR1 SGHTA, CDR2 FQGNSA. The CDR3, as DNA: TGTGCCAGCAGCTCCGACAGACTTAACTATGGCTACACCTTC. Protein: CASSSDRLNYGYTF.

The V call is TRBV20-1, the J call TRBJ1-1, with D unresolved. The germline gives CDR1 DFQATT, CDR2 SNEGSKA (reference sequence). The CDR3 runs 12 residues. V shed 6 bases and J shed 1 base, with 9 bases lying between them. DNA of the CDR3: TGCAGTGCCCGGACGGAGAACACTGAAGCTTTCTTT. The encoded protein is CSARTENTEAFF.

The CDR3 spells CASSPRRGTKGQYF. DNA of the CDR3: TGTGCCAGCAGCCCGAGGAGGGGGACAAAAGGCCAGTACTTC. The chain combines TRBV7-8 with TRBJ2-7; D may match TRBD1 or TRBD2 (6 bases each). The CDR3 consists of 14 residues. Germline V gene sequence: CDR1 SGHVS, CDR2 FQNEAQ. Trimming cost V 5 bases and J 10 bases, with 21 bases left between them.

V usage is TRBV5-1 and J usage is TRBJ2-7; D may correspond to TRBD1 or TRBD2 (5 bases each). With 4 bases removed from V and 3 bases from J, the gap between germline ends came to 11 bases. The length of the CDR3 is 13 residues. From germline, CDR1 is SGHRS and CDR2 YFSETQ. The CDR3 region has the DNA TGCGCCAGCAGCGGGGGAAACAGCTACGAGCAGTACTTC. It is translated as CASSGGNSYEQYF.

This chain uses TRBV6-1 with TRBJ1-3, with D uncertain. The ends were cut back, 6 bases at V and 4 bases at J, with 13 bases in the middle. Germline V CDR1 and CDR2: MNHNS, SASEGT. This CDR3 contains 14 residues. The CDR3 coding sequence is TGTGCCAGCAGCGCCACCCACTTGGGAAACACCATATATTTT. Translating it yields CASSATHLGNTIYF.

The chain recombines TRBV3-1 with TRBJ2-7; D not certain. Germline CDR1 and CDR2: LGHDT and YNNKEL (reference sequence). The CDR3 runs 13 residues. Trimming cost V 2 bases and J 6 bases, with 11 bases left between them. The CDR3: CASSQRTYREQYF. CDR3 coding DNA: TGTGCCAGCAGCCAAAGGACCTACCGCGAGCAGTACTTC.

As for this clonotype: The junction departs from germline at one end; a sequencing error may be responsible. This sequence joins TRBV10-3 and TRBJ2-5; D unclear. Germline lookup yields CDR1 ENHRY and CDR2 SYGVKD. The CDR3 has 12 amino acids. This CDR3 is CAIRNRDETRYF. The CDR3, as DNA: TGTGCCATCAGGAACAGAGACGAGACCCGGTACTTC.

This chain connects TRBV30 to TRBJ2-5, with D possibly being TRBD1 or TRBD2 (5 bases each). CDR1 and CDR2 (germline): GTSNPN, SVGIG (reference sequence). With 2 bases removed from V and 4 bases from J, the gap between germline ends came to 17 bases. The CDR3 is made up of 15 amino acids. This chain's CDR3 is CAWSWANPGGETQYF. DNA of the CDR3: TGTGCCTGGAGTTGGGCTAACCCTGGGGGAGAGACCCAGTACTTC.

V usage is TRBV7-6 and J usage is TRBJ2-1; D call uncertain. Trimming removed 6 bases at V and 10 bases at J, with 16 bases between. The CDR3 spans 13 residues. CDR1 is SGHVS and CDR2 is FNYEAQ in the germline V gene. DNA for the CDR3: TGTGCCAGCAGTCCTGAACTGGGTTGGGAGCAGTTCTTC. Its protein is CASSPELGWEQFF.

This clonotype was recorded a few times. V gene TRBV2 combines with J gene TRBJ2-5; 9 positions match TRBD2. CDR1 is SNHLY, CDR2 FYNNEI, per germline. Unmatched junction bases numbered 10, after V lost 4 bases and J lost 4 bases. The CDR3 sequence is 16 residues long. This CDR3 reads CASSAGLAVGPETQYF. Written as DNA, the CDR3 is TGTGCCAGCAGTGCGGGACTAGCAGTCGGGCCAGAGACCCAGTACTTC. The full variable domain, with the rest looked up from reference TRBV2 and TRBJ2-5, is EPEVTQTPSHQVTQMGQEVILRCVPISNHLYFYWYRQILGQKVEFLVSFYNNEISEKSEIFDDQFSVERPDGSNFTLKIRSTKLEDSAMYFCASSAGLAVGPETQYFGPGTRLLVL.